This TCR beta chain was found in a study of blood T cell repertoires in COVID-19. Study in general: PBMCs, B-cell-depleted T cells, or T cells were the source of the cDNA or gDNA that made up the material.

Trimming shortened V by 3 bases and J by 0 bases, and 14 bases separated the two germline ends. Per germline, CDR1 GTSNPN and CDR2 SVGIG (reference sequence). This CDR3 contains 15 residues. Using immunoSEQ multiplex PCR, the repertoire was profiled, and TCRdb retains in-frame clones only, with some absent. The sample holds some 150,000 clones; about 85% are singletons and the top ten take more than 14%. V usage is TRBV30 and J usage is TRBJ1-1; a possible D gene is TRBD1 (5 bases). This sequence originates from a woman between 65 and 79 years old with COVID-19, enrolled during active disease. The material sequenced was peripheral blood. The CDR3 DNA is TGTGCCTGGAGCGTCGGGGGACTAATGAACACTGAAGCTTTCTTT. Residues: CAWSVGGLMNTEAFF.